This is a list of T cell receptor beta chains from one sample in a study of shared clonotypes between healthy human individuals. Profiling relied on immunoSEQ multiplex PCR, and the TCRdb table lists in-frame clones only, not all of them. Of hundreds of thousands of clones in the sample, roughly 73% were seen once. Sequenced sample: memory CD4+ T cells sorted from blood. These receptors came from a woman aged 30 to 39 in good health. The CDR3 runs from the conserved cysteine through the conserved F or W. A D gene is named only where the DNA matches it firmly. Some rows mark clone size as missing; the rest say once, few, many or name a class of expanded clone.

clone_size: -
d_call: -
j_call: TRBJ2-1
v_call: TRBV19
cdr3_aa: CASSIWGSPYNEQFF
cdr3_nt: TGTGCCAGTAGTATTTGGGGGAGCCCCTACAATGAGCAGTTCTTC

clone_size: -
d_call: TRBD1
j_call: TRBJ1-2
v_call: TRBV6-1
cdr3_aa: CARPRQGAINGYTF
cdr3_nt: TGTGCCAGACCTCGACAGGGGGCCATCAATGGCTACACCTTC

clone_size: -
d_call: -
j_call: TRBJ1-2
v_call: TRBV7-9
cdr3_aa: CASSLASSDYGYTF
cdr3_nt: TGTGCCAGCAGCTTAGCCAGCTCCGACTATGGCTACACCTTC

clone_size: -
d_call: -
j_call: TRBJ2-3
v_call: TRBV27
cdr3_aa: CASSSWASTDTQYF
cdr3_nt: TGTGCCAGCAGCTCGTGGGCTAGCACAGATACGCAGTATTTT

clone_size: -
d_call: TRBD2
j_call: TRBJ2-1
v_call: TRBV29-1
cdr3_aa: CSGSGRGGYNEQFF
cdr3_nt: TGCAGCGGTAGCGGGAGGGGCGGTTACAATGAGCAGTTCTTC

clone_size: many
d_call: TRBD2
j_call: TRBJ2-3
v_call: TRBV5-4
cdr3_aa: CASSWGTSGSLTDTQYF
cdr3_nt: TGTGCCAGCAGCTGGGGGACTAGCGGGAGTTTGACAGATACGCAGTATTTT

clone_size: -
d_call: -
j_call: TRBJ2-7
v_call: TRBV30
cdr3_aa: CAWRGQPAAYEQYF
cdr3_nt: TGTGCCTGGAGGGGCCAGCCGGCCGCCTACGAGCAGTACTTC

clone_size: -
d_call: -
j_call: TRBJ2-5
v_call: TRBV11-2
cdr3_aa: CASSLLGGTLQETQYF
cdr3_nt: TGTGCCAGCAGCTTACTTGGAGGGACACTCCAAGAGACCCAGTACTTC

clone_size: -
d_call: -
j_call: TRBJ1-1
v_call: TRBV30
cdr3_aa: CAWIVREGPEAFF
cdr3_nt: TGTGCCTGGATTGTACGCGAGGGTCCTGAAGCTTTCTTT

clone_size: -
d_call: -
j_call: TRBJ1-2
v_call: TRBV6-1
cdr3_aa: CANQGTYGYTF
cdr3_nt: TGTGCCAACCAGGGTACCTATGGCTACACCTTC

clone_size: once
d_call: -
j_call: TRBJ2-2
v_call: TRBV27
cdr3_aa: CASSSPGTLHGELFF
cdr3_nt: TGTGCCAGCAGTTCCCCCGGGACTCTTCACGGGGAGCTGTTTTTT

clone_size: -
d_call: TRBD2
j_call: TRBJ2-5
v_call: TRBV20-1
cdr3_aa: CSARSGATQYF
cdr3_nt: TGCAGTGCTAGGAGCGGGGCCACCCAGTACTTC

clone_size: -
d_call: -
j_call: TRBJ1-4
v_call: TRBV5-1
cdr3_aa: CASSLGDVATNEKLFF
cdr3_nt: TGCGCCAGCAGCTTGGGCGACGTTGCAACTAATGAAAAACTGTTTTTT

clone_size: -
d_call: TRBD2
j_call: TRBJ2-5
v_call: TRBV7-9
cdr3_aa: CASSSVAGEETQYF
cdr3_nt: TGTGCCAGCAGCTCTGTAGCGGGAGAAGAGACCCAGTACTTC

clone_size: -
d_call: -
j_call: TRBJ1-3
v_call: TRBV7-2
cdr3_aa: CASSFGGQGYGNTIYF
cdr3_nt: TGTGCCAGCAGCTTCGGAGGGCAGGGCTACGGAAACACCATATATTTT

clone_size: once
d_call: -
j_call: TRBJ1-1
v_call: TRBV19
cdr3_aa: CASSIRARAITEAFF
cdr3_nt: TGTGCCAGTAGTATCAGGGCGAGGGCGATCACTGAAGCTTTCTTT